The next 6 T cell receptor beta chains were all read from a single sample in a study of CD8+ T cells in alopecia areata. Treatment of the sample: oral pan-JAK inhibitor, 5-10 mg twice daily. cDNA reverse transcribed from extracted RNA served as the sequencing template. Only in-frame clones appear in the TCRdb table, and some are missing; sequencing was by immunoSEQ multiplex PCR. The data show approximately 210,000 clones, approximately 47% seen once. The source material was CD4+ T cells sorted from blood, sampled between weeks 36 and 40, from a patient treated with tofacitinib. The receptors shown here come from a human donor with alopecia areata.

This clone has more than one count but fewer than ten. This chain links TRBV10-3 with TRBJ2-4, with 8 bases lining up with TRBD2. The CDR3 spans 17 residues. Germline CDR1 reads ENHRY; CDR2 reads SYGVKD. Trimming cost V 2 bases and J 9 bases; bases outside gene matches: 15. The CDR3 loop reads CAISEQRAGASFVIQYF. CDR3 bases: TGTGCCATCAGTGAGCAGCGAGCGGGAGCCTCCTTCGTCATTCAGTACTTC.

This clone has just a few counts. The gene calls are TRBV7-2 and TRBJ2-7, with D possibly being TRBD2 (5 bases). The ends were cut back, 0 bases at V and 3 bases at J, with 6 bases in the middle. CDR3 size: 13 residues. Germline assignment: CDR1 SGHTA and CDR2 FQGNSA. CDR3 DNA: TGTGCCAGCAGCTTAGCGGGAGTCTACGAGCAGTACTTC. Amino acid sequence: CASSLAGVYEQYF.

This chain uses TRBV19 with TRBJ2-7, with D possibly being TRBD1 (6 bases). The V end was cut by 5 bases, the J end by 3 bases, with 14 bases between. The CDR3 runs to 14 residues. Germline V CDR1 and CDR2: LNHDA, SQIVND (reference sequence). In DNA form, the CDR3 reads TGTGCCAGTAGTTCCGGACAGTTTTTCTACGAGCAGTACTTC. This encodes CASSSGQFFYEQYF.

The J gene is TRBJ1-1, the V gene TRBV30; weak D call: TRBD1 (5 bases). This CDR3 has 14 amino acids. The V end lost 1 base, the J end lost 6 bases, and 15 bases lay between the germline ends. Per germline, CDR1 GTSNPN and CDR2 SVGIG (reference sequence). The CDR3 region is CAWSGDISGAEAFF. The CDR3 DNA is TGTGCCTGGAGTGGAGACATCTCGGGGGCTGAAGCTTTCTTT.

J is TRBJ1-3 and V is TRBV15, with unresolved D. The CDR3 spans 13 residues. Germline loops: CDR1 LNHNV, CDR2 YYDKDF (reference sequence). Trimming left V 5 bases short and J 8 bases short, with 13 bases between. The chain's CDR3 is CATSPTGPDTIYF. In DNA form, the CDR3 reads TGTGCCACCAGCCCAACCGGCCCGGACACCATATATTTT.

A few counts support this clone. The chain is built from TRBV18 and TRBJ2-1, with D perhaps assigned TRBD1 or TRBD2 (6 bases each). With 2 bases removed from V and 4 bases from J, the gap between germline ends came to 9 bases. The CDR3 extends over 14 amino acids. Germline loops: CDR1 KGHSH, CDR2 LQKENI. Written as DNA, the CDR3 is TGTGCCAGCTCACCAGAGGGGGGATACAATGAGCAGTTCTTC. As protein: CASSPEGGYNEQFF. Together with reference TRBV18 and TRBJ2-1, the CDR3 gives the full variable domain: NAGVMQNPRHLVRRRGQEARLRCSPMKGHSHVYWYRQLPEEGLKFMVYLQKENIIDESGMPKERFSAEFPKEGPSILRIQQVVRGDSAAYFCASSPEGGYNEQFFGPGTRLTVL.